The 6 T cell receptor beta chains in this list originate from one sample, sequenced in a study of blood T cell repertoires in COVID-19. TCRdb's copy holds only in-frame clones and misses some; the assay was immunoSEQ multiplex PCR. The sample includes about 260,000 clones, about 87% of them seen just once. Sequencing was carried out using PBMCs or T cells enriched from blood (not recorded which). Source of these receptors: a woman in her 30s with acute COVID-19.

The chain couples TRBV10-3 to TRBJ2-1; D gene unclear. The CDR3 runs to 16 residues. The germline V gene has CDR1 ENHRY and CDR2 SYGVKD. Trimming cost V 10 bases and J 1 base, with 20 bases left between them. In DNA, the CDR3 is TGTGCCACCAGCCCCGTACAGCTGACATCCTACAATGAGCAGTTCTTC. Translated, it gives CATSPVQLTSYNEQFF.

This sequence joins TRBV6-6 and TRBJ1-5; TRBD1 is a possible D gene (6 bases). The CDR3 is 13 residues long. V lost 7 bases to trimming and J lost 5 bases, with 12 bases between them. The germline CDR1 and CDR2 sequences are MNHNY and SVGAGI (reference sequence). The CDR3 bases are TGTGCCAGCATGACACAGGGAGATCAGCCCCAGCATTTT. It translates to CASMTQGDQPQHF.

This clone was counted only a few times. The V gene is TRBV27, the J gene TRBJ1-6, with 7 bases aligning to TRBD1. Germline values: CDR1 MNHEY, CDR2 SMNVEV (reference sequence). The CDR3 is 16 residues long. Unmatched junction bases numbered 18, after V lost 5 bases and J lost 14 bases. The CDR3 DNA sequence: TGTGCCAGCAGTCCAACCCGGGACAGTGGGTCTGTGTCCCTCCACTTT. It encodes CASSPTRDSGSVSLHF.

This chain links TRBV28 with TRBJ2-1; 7 nucleotides match TRBD2. The germline V gene has CDR1 MDHEN and CDR2 SYDVKM. The CDR3 runs to 13 residues. V shed 9 bases, J shed 3 bases, and the junction held 5 bases outside the gene matches. The CDR3 is CASRTSFYNEQFF. In DNA, the CDR3 is TGTGCCAGTAGGACTAGTTTCTACAATGAGCAGTTCTTC.

The V and J genes are TRBV20-1 and TRBJ2-7; tentative D call: TRBD1 (5 bases). Deletions cut 3 bases from V and 5 bases from J, with 11 bases between. The CDR3 runs 12 residues. Germline values: CDR1 DFQATT, CDR2 SNEGSKA (reference sequence). In DNA form, the CDR3 reads TGCAGTGCTAGTTCAGGGAACGACGAGCAGTACTTC. This sequence encodes CSASSGNDEQYF.

The V and J genes are TRBV4-3 and TRBJ2-7; no clear D gene. V lost 0 bases and J 5 bases, leaving 8 bases between the germline ends. The germline gives CDR1 LGHNA, CDR2 YSLEER. The CDR3 covers 13 residues. This CDR3 reads CASSQENYNEQYF. In nucleotides, the CDR3 is TGCGCCAGCAGCCAAGAAAATTACAACGAGCAGTACTTC.